This section outlines one T cell receptor beta chain sequence together with its context. The CDR3 runs 11 residues. Trimming removed 2 bases at V and 14 bases at J, with 10 bases between. Looked up from germline, CDR1 is MNHEY and CDR2 is SMNVEV (reference sequence). The material for each subset, its genomic DNA, was split evenly across several immunoSEQ plates. Measured with immunoSEQ multiplex PCR; TCRdb has only the in-frame clones, and not every one. Among some 480,000 clones, 70% to 80% were seen once, and the ten largest hold approximately 12%. The data are from a study of shared clonotypes between healthy human individuals.

This sequence originates from a woman in her thirties or forties in good health. Some clones in this sample may be carry-over from other donors' samples. Sample: PBMCs. The chain links TRBV27 to TRBJ2-1, with D perhaps TRBD2 (6 bases). The CDR3 reads CASSLGDSEFF. The CDR3 DNA reads TGTGCCAGCAGTTTAGGGGACTCAGAGTTCTTC.